The entry below describes one T cell receptor (beta chain). Its cognate antigen is unknown. Germline loops: CDR1 MGHRA, CDR2 YSYEKL. J was trimmed by 5 bases and V by 5 bases; bases with no gene match: 7. This CDR3 region has 14 residues. The sample belongs to a study of a mutant IDH1 vaccine in newly diagnosed glioma. Overall study context: The earlier regimen, radiotherapy, temozolomide, or both, was most often both. Visits V12 and V13 fell at weeks 35 and 47, respectively.

Study-wide points: Seemingly, pseudoprogression had no relation to changes in the top peripheral T cell clonotypes. In about 93% of patients, immune responses induced by the vaccine occurred.

Time point here: week 47, end of study. It was 300 ug of mutant IDH1 20-mer peptide that made up each vaccine dose, given with topical imiquimod. Only in-frame clones appear in the TCRdb table, and some are missing; sequencing was by immunoSEQ multiplex PCR. The sample lists around 61,000 clones, about 79% occurring once. This material consisted of PBMCs, taken from a glioma patient whose treatment included an IDH1 peptide vaccine. The V and J genes are TRBV4-1 and TRBJ2-5, with 8 bases that match TRBD1. This clonotype originated in a man aged 50 to 59 with glioma. CDR3 in amino acids: CASSRTGLEETQYF. The CDR3 DNA sequence: TGCGCCAGCAGCAGGACAGGGTTAGAGGAGACCCAGTACTTC.